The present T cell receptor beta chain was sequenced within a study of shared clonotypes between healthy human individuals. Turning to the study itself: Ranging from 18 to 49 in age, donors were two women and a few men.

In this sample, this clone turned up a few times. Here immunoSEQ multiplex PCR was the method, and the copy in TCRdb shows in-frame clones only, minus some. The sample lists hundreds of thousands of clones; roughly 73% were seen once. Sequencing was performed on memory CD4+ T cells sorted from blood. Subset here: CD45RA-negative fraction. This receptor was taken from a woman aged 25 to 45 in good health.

The CDR3 region is CASSAPGTGTIYF. DNA of the CDR3: TGTGCCAGCAGCGCTCCCGGGACAGGGACCATATATTTT. The chain couples TRBV11-2 to TRBJ1-3; 9 positions agree with TRBD1. The CDR3 consists of 13 residues. V dropped 5 bases and J dropped 10; count of bases not matched to a gene: 6. Germline-derived CDR1 and CDR2 are SGHAT and FQNNGV.